The T cell receptor beta chain under discussion was sequenced for a study of T-cell reconstitution after alpha-beta-depleted transplantation in children. For TCRbeta, the library was prepared with unique molecular identifiers. TCRdb itself ran the PCR reads through MiXCR, one entry per CDR3 protein. The data contain some 340,000 distinct CDR3 sequences, about a tenth of them singletons. The germline V gene has CDR1 DFQATT and CDR2 SNEGSKA (reference sequence). The V gene end was trimmed by 6 bases and the J gene end by 2 bases; junction bases not matched to a gene: 7. The CDR3 sequence is 16 residues long.

The V gene is TRBV20-1, the J gene TRBJ2-2; 12 nucleotides agree with TRBD2. This sample comprised PBMCs from the stem cell graft donor, obtained from the stem cell graft. The sequence came from a human donor who donated a stem cell graft to a child with acute lymphoblastic leukemia. The CDR3: CSAMGGLAGNTGELFF. In nucleotides, the CDR3 is TGCAGTGCCATGGGGGGACTAGCGGGTAACACCGGGGAGCTGTTTTTT.